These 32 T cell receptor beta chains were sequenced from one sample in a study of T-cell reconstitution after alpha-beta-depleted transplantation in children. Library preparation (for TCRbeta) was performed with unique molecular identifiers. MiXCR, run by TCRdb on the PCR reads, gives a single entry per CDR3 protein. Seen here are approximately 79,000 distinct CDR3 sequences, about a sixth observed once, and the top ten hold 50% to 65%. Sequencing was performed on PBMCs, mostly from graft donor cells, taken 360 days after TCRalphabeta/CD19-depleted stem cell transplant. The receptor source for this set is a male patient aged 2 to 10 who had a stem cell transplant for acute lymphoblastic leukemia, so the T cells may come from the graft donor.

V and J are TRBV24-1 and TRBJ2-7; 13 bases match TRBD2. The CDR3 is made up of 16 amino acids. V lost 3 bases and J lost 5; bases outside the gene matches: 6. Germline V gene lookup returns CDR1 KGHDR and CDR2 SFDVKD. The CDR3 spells CATSDPTSGRAHEQYF. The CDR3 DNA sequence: TGTGCCACCAGTGATCCCACTAGCGGGAGGGCCCACGAGCAGTACTTC.

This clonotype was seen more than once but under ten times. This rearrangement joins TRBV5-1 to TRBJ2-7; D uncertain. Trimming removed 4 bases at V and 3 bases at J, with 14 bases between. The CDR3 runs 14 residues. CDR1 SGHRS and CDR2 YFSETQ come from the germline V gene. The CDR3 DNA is TGCGCCAGCAGCAGGACCGGCGTCCTCTACGAGCAGTACTTC. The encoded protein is CASSRTGVLYEQYF.

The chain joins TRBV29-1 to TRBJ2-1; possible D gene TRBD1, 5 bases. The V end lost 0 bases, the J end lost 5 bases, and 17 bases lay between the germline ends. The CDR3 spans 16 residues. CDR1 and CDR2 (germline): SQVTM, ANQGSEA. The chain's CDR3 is CSVEDLGAQRDNEQFF. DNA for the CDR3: TGCAGCGTTGAAGATCTAGGGGCACAGAGAGACAATGAGCAGTTCTTC.

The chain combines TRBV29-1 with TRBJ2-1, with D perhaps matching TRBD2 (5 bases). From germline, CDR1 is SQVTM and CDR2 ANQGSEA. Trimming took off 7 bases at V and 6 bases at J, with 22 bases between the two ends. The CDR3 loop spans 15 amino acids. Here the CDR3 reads CSAPARGRGSNEQFF. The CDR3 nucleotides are TGCAGCGCCCCCGCTCGGGGTCGCGGTAGCAATGAGCAGTTCTTC.

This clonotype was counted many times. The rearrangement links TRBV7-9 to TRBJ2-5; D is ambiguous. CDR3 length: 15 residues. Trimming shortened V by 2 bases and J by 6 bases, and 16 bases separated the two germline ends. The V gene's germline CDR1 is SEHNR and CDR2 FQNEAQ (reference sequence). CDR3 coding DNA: TGTGCCAGCAGCTTATTCGGTCGTGTGGGCAAGACCCAGTACTTC. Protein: CASSLFGRVGKTQYF.

CDR3 DNA: TGTGCCAGCAGCTGGACTAGCGGGAGTTTGGAGCAGTTCTTC. As protein: CASSWTSGSLEQFF. This rearrangement joins TRBV3-1 to TRBJ2-1; TRBD2 matches at 13 bases. The CDR3 loop spans 14 amino acids. Germline CDR1 reads LGHDT; CDR2 reads YNNKEL (reference sequence). V was pared by 5 bases and J by 10 bases, with 5 bases of the junction left unmatched.

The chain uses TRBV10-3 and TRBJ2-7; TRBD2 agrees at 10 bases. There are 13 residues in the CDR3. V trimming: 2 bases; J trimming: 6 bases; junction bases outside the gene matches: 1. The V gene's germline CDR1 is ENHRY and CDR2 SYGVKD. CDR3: CAISERLAGEQYF. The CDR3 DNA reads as TGTGCCATCAGTGAGCGACTAGCGGGCGAGCAGTACTTC.

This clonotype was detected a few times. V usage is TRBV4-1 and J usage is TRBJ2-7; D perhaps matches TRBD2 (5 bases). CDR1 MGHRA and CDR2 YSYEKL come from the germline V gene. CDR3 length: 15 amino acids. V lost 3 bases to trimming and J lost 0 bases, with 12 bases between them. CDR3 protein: CASSQTDGDSYEQYF. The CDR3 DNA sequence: TGCGCCAGCAGCCAGACGGACGGGGACTCCTACGAGCAGTACTTC.

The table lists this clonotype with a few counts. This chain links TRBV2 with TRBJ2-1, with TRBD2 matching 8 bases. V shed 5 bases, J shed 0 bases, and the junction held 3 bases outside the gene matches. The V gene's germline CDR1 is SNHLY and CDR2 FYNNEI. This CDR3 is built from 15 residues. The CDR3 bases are TGTGCCAGCAGTACTAGCGGAAGCTCCTACAATGAGCAGTTCTTC. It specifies CASSTSGSSYNEQFF.

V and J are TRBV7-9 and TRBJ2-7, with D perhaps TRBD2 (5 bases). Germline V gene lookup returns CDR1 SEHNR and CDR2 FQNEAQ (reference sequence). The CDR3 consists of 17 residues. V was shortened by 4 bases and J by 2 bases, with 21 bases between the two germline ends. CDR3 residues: CASSSSLLGRGTYEQYF. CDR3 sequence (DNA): TGTGCCAGCAGCTCTTCTCTCCTAGGCCGGGGTACCTACGAGCAGTACTTC.

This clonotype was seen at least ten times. In DNA, the CDR3 is TGTGCCAGCAGTTTAGCTAGCGGCCGAAGGAAGACCCAGTACTTC. Its translation is CASSLASGRRKTQYF. The rearrangement uses TRBV12-3 or TRBV12-4 and TRBJ2-5, with D possibly TRBD2 on 6 matching bases. The ends were cut back, 0 bases at V and 6 bases at J, with 14 bases in the middle. The CDR3 sequence is 15 residues long.

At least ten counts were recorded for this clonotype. The CDR3 DNA follows: TGTGCCAGCAGTGAAACGCAGAGGGGCTACACCTTC. This encodes CASSETQRGYTF. The chain recombines TRBV6-1 with TRBJ1-2, with D uncertain. Germline V gene lookup returns CDR1 MNHNS and CDR2 SASEGT. The CDR3 has 12 residues. The germline V and J ends were trimmed by 2 bases and 8 bases, with 9 bases remaining between them.

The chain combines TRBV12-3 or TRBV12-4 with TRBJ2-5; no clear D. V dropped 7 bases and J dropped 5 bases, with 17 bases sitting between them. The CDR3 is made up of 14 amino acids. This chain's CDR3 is CASTDFFLGETQYF. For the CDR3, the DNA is TGTGCCAGCACCGACTTCTTTCTGGGGGAGACCCAGTACTTC.

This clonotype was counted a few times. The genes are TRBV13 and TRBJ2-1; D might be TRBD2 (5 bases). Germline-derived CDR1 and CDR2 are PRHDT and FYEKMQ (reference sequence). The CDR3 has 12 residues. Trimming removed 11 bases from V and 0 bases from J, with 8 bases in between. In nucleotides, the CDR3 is TGTGCCGTCCGGGACTCCTACAATGAGCAGTTCTTC. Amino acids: CAVRDSYNEQFF.

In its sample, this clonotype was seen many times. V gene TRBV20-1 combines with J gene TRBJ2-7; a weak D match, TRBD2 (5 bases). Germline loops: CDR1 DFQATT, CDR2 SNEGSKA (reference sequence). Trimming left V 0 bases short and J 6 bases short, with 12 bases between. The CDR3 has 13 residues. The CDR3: CSARDLVLGEQYF. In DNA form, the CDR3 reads TGCAGTGCTAGAGATCTGGTACTAGGCGAGCAGTACTTC.

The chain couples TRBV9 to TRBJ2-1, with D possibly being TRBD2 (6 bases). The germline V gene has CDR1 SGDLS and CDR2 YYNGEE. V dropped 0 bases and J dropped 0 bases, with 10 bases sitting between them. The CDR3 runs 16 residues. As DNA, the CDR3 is TGTGCCAGCAGCGTAGTGCCTAGCGTCTCCTACAATGAGCAGTTCTTC. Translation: CASSVVPSVSYNEQFF. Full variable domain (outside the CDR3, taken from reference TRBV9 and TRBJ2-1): DSGVTQTPKHLITATGQRVTLRCSPRSGDLSVYWYQQSLDQGLQFLIQYYNGEERAKGNILERFSAQQFPDLHSELNLSSLELGDSALYFCASSVVPSVSYNEQFFGPGTRLTVL.

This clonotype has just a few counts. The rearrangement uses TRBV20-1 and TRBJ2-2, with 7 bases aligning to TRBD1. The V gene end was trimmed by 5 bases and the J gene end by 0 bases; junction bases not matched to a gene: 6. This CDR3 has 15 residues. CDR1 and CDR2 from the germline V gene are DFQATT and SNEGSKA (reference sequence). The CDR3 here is CSAQRTGSNTGELFF. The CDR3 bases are TGCAGTGCTCAGCGGACAGGCTCGAACACCGGGGAGCTGTTTTTT.

The CDR3 spells CASSLSGRVAGGGEQFF. The CDR3 DNA reads TGTGCCAGCAGCCTCTCAGGGAGGGTAGCTGGAGGGGGTGAGCAGTTCTTC. The chain combines TRBV4-2 with TRBJ2-1; D is perhaps TRBD2 (7 bases). The CDR3 totals 17 residues. The V gene's germline CDR1 is LGHNA and CDR2 YNFKEQ. V was clipped by 4 bases and J by 9 bases, with 25 bases between them.

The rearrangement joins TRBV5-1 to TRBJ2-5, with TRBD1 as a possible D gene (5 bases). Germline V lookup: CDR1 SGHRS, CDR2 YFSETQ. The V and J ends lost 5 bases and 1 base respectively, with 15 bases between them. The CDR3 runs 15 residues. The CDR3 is CASRSVLGLQETQYF. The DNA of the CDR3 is TGCGCCAGCAGATCAGTCCTGGGGCTCCAAGAGACCCAGTACTTC.

The CDR3, as DNA: TGCGCCAGCAGCCAAGATCCCCAGGTGAGCTCCTACGAGCAGTACTTC. Its translation is CASSQDPQVSSYEQYF. The rearrangement uses TRBV4-1 and TRBJ2-7; D gene ambiguous. Germline V gives CDR1 MGHRA, CDR2 YSYEKL. This CDR3 region has 16 residues. Between the trimmed V and J ends, which lost 0 bases and 0 bases, there was a span of 12 bases.

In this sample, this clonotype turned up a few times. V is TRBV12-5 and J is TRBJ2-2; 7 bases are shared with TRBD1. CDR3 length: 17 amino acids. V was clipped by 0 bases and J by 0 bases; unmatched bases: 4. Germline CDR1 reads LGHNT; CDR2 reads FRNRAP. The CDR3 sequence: CASGLVLGTANTGELFF. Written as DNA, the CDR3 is TGTGCTAGTGGTTTGGTACTCGGGACAGCGAACACCGGGGAGCTGTTTTTT.

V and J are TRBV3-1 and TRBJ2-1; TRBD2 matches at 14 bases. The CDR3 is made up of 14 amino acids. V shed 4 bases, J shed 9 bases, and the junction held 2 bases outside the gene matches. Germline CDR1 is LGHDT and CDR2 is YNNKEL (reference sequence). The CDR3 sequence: CASSLTSGRGEQFF. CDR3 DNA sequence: TGTGCCAGCAGCCTGACTAGCGGGAGGGGTGAGCAGTTCTTC.

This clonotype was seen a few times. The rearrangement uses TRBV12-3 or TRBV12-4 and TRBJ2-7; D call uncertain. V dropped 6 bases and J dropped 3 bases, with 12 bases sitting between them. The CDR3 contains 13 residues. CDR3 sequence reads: CASRQGPRYEQYF. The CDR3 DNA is TGTGCCAGCAGACAAGGACCTCGCTACGAGCAGTACTTC.

For the CDR3, the DNA is TGTGCCAGCAGTTTGGGAACTGGAGGGGGAGCTTTCTTT. Encoded protein: CASSLGTGGGAFF. The chain has TRBV12-3 or TRBV12-4 and TRBJ1-1, with D possibly matching TRBD1 (6 bases). Trimming shortened V by 3 bases and J by 10 bases, and 15 bases separated the two germline ends. This CDR3 contains 13 residues.

This chain's CDR3 is CASSQPGLAGSFSSYEQYF. The CDR3 DNA follows: TGTGCCAGCAGCCAGCCGGGACTAGCGGGATCCTTCAGCTCCTACGAGCAGTACTTC. The V and J genes are TRBV11-1 and TRBJ2-7, with 13 bases fitting TRBD2. The CDR3 is made up of 19 amino acids. The J segment lost 0 bases and the V segment lost 5 bases, leaving 13 bases of the junction unmatched. CDR1 is SGHAT and CDR2 is FQDESV in the germline V gene (reference sequence).

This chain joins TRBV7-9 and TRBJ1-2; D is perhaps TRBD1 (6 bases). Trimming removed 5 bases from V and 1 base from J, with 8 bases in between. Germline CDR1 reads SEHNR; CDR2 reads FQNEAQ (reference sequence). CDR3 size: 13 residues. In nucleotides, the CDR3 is TGTGCCAGCAGCAACAGGGTTAACTATGGCTACACCTTC. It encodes CASSNRVNYGYTF.

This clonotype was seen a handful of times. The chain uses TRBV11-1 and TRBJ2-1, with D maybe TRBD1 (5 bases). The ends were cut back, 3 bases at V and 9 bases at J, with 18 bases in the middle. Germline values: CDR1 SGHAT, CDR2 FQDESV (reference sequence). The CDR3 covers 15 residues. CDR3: CASSFKGSHRGEQFF. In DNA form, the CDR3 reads TGTGCCAGCAGCTTCAAGGGATCGCATAGGGGTGAGCAGTTCTTC.

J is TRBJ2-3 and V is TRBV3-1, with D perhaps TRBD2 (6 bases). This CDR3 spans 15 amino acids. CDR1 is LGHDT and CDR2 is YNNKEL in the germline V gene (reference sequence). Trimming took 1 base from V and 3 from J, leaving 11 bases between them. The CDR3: CASSQVRGLTDTQYF. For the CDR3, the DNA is TGTGCCAGCAGCCAAGTGCGGGGACTTACAGATACGCAGTATTTT.

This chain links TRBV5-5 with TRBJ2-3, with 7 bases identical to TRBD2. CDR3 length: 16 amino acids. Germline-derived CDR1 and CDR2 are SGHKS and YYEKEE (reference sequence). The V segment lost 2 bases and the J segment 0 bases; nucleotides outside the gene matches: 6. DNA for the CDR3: TGTGCCAGCAGCTTAAGGTCTAGCGGAAGCACAGATACGCAGTATTTT. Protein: CASSLRSSGSTDTQYF.

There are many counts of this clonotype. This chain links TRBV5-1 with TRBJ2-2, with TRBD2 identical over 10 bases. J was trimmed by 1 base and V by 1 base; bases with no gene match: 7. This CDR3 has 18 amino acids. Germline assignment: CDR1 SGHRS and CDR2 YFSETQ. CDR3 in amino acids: CASSLTAGGSQNTGELFF. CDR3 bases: TGCGCCAGCAGCTTGACAGCGGGAGGGTCCCAGAACACCGGGGAGCTGTTTTTT. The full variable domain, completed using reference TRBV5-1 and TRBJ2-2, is KAGVTQTPRYLIKTRGQQVTLSCSPISGHRSVSWYQQTPGQGLQFLFEYFSETQRNKGNFPGRFSGRQFSNSRSEMNVSTLELGDSALYLCASSLTAGGSQNTGELFFGEGSRLTVL.

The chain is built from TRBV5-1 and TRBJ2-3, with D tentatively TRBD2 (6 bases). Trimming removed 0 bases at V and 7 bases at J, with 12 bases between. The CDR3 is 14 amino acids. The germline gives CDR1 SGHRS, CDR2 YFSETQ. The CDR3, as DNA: TGCGCCAGCAGCTTGGAGGGTAGCGGAAATACGCAGTATTTT. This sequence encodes CASSLEGSGNTQYF.

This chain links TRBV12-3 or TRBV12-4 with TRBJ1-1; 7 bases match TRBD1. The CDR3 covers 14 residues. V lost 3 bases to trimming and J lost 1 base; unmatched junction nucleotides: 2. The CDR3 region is CASSFGTANTEAFF. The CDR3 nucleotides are TGTGCCAGCAGTTTTGGGACAGCGAACACTGAAGCTTTCTTT.